The 19 T cell receptor beta chains below all came from one sample that was sequenced in a study of long-term antiretroviral therapy in people with HIV. The assay used was immunoSEQ (version v3.0), run at survey level. The method was immunoSEQ multiplex PCR; TCRdb's version includes in-frame clones alone and lacks a portion of them. The sample lists 20,000 to 25,000 clones, around 82% occurring once. Sequences were derived from unsorted PBMCs, sampled 3 years after starting antiretroviral therapy. The receptors derive from a man younger than 35 with HIV.

The rearrangement uses TRBV6-1 and TRBJ2-7, with 7 bases aligning to TRBD1. Germline-derived CDR1 and CDR2 are MNHNS and SASEGT. J was trimmed by 3 bases and V by 5 bases; bases with no gene match: 7. The CDR3 is 14 residues long. The CDR3: CASSPPGQHYEQYF. The CDR3 region has the DNA TGTGCCAGCAGTCCCCCGGGACAGCACTACGAGCAGTACTTC.

Written as DNA, the CDR3 is TGTGCCAGCAGCCATCAAGGATCACCCCTCCACTTT. This codes for CASSHQGSPLHF. The V and J genes are TRBV6-1 and TRBJ1-6; D gene ambiguous. Germline CDR1 and CDR2: MNHNS and SASEGT. This CDR3 has 12 amino acids. The ends were cut back, 6 bases at V and 10 bases at J, with 10 bases in the middle.

The V and J genes are TRBV7-2 and TRBJ2-3; no reliable D call. CDR1 and CDR2 (germline): SGHTA, FQGNSA. CDR3 length equals 11 residues. V lost 7 bases to trimming and J lost 3 bases, with 5 bases between them. CDR3 sequence (DNA): TGTGCCAGCACACAGACAGATACGCAGTATTTT. The encoded protein is CASTQTDTQYF. The full variable domain, rest sourced from reference TRBV7-2 and TRBJ2-3, is GAGVSQSPSNKVTEKGKDVELRCDPISGHTALYWYRQSLGQGLEFLIYFQGNSAPDKSGLPSDRFSAERTGGSVSTLTIQRTQQEDSAVYLCASTQTDTQYFGPGTRLTVL.

The chain is built from TRBV6-4 and TRBJ2-3, with D perhaps TRBD2 (5 bases). Trimming removed 3 bases at V and 0 bases at J, with 13 bases between. Germline V CDR1 and CDR2: MRHNA, SNTAGT. The CDR3 runs 16 residues. The CDR3 reads CASSESPGGSTDTQYF. DNA of the CDR3: TGTGCCAGCAGTGAGTCTCCAGGAGGAAGCACAGATACGCAGTATTTT.

The rearrangement joins TRBV5-1 to TRBJ2-1, with 7 positions matching TRBD2. Trimming took 4 bases from V and 5 from J; bases not matched to a gene: 6. CDR3 length equals 14 residues. CDR1 SGHRS and CDR2 YFSETQ come from the germline V gene. This chain's CDR3 is CASSGSGAHNEQFF. For the CDR3, the DNA is TGCGCCAGCAGCGGGAGCGGGGCGCACAATGAGCAGTTCTTC.

The chain couples TRBV19 to TRBJ1-4; D may be TRBD1 (6 bases). The CDR3 extends over 13 amino acids. Trimming cost V 6 bases and J 7 bases, with 12 bases left between them. The germline V gene encodes CDR1 LNHDA and CDR2 SQIVND (reference sequence). CDR3 sequence reads: CASRMGGTEKLFF. In DNA, the CDR3 is TGTGCCAGTAGAATGGGGGGCACTGAAAAACTGTTTTTT.

This clone was seen more than once but under ten times. The chain couples TRBV30 to TRBJ1-5; D gene uncertain. Per germline, CDR1 GTSNPN and CDR2 SVGIG (reference sequence). The CDR3 is 13 residues long. V gave up 0 bases and J gave up 4 bases, with 7 bases separating them. CDR3 sequence reads: CAWSVLGNQPQHF. In nucleotides, the CDR3 is TGTGCCTGGAGTGTACTAGGGAATCAGCCCCAGCATTTT.

This clone was detected once. The V gene is TRBV11-1, the J gene TRBJ1-4, with D hard to call. The CDR3 sequence is 14 residues long. Germline V gene sequence: CDR1 SGHAT, CDR2 FQDESV (reference sequence). V lost 5 bases to trimming and J lost 10 bases, with 17 bases between them. The DNA for the CDR3 is TGTGCCAGCAGCCTCGGCCCTCATGGAGGAAAACTGTTTTTT. Translation: CASSLGPHGGKLFF.

The chain uses TRBV10-2 and TRBJ1-4; no clear D gene. Germline V lookup: CDR1 WSHSY, CDR2 SAAADI. This CDR3 is 16 amino acids long. V was cut by 0 bases and J by 6 bases, with 14 bases left in between. The CDR3 DNA is TGCGCCAGCAGTGAGTCGAATCGGGTCGGGGATGAAAAACTGTTTTTT. This gives the protein CASSESNRVGDEKLFF.

The J gene is TRBJ2-7, the V gene TRBV5-5, with TRBD1 identical over 9 bases. After removal of 4 bases from V and 4 bases from J, the junction contained 6 bases not matched to a gene. The CDR3 length is 14 residues. The V gene's germline CDR1 is SGHKS and CDR2 YYEKEE (reference sequence). Here the CDR3 reads CASSPDRGSYEQYV. The CDR3 DNA sequence: TGTGCCAGCAGCCCGGACAGGGGATCTTACGAGCAGTACGTC.

The chain carries TRBV2 and TRBJ1-1; D unresolved. Germline V gene sequence: CDR1 SNHLY, CDR2 FYNNEI. The CDR3 spans 11 residues. Trimming stripped 7 bases from V and 3 bases from J, with 6 bases between. CDR3 nucleotide sequence: TGTGCCAGCACGGTCTACACTGAAGCTTTCTTT. This gives the protein CASTVYTEAFF.

V and J are TRBV19 and TRBJ1-5; D is uncertain. Germline V gene lookup returns CDR1 LNHDA and CDR2 SQIVND (reference sequence). V lost 4 bases and J lost 7, with 11 bases in between. This CDR3 has 13 amino acids. The CDR3 loop is CASSSRVQQPQHF. In nucleotides, the CDR3 is TGTGCCAGTAGTAGCCGGGTTCAACAGCCCCAGCATTTT. The entire variable domain, with the rest obtained from reference TRBV19 and TRBJ1-5, is as follows: DGGITQSPKYLFRKEGQNVTLSCEQNLNHDAMYWYRQDPGQGLRLIYYSQIVNDFQKGDIAEGYSVSREKKESFPLTVTSAQKNPTAFYLCASSSRVQQPQHFGDGTRLSIL.

V usage is TRBV5-5 and J usage is TRBJ2-1, with TRBD2 as a possible D gene (6 bases). Germline V gives CDR1 SGHKS, CDR2 YYEKEE (reference sequence). The CDR3 has 13 amino acids. Trimming cost V 4 bases and J 9 bases, with 14 bases left between them. The DNA for the CDR3 is TGTGCCAGCAGCGCCAGCTGGGGACTTGAGCAGTTCTTC. This gives the protein CASSASWGLEQFF. Full variable domain (missing parts from reference TRBV5-5 and TRBJ2-1): DAGVTQSPTHLIKTRGQQVTLRCSPISGHKSVSWYQQVLGQGPQFIFQYYEKEERGRGNFPDRFSARQFPNYSSELNVNALLLGDSALYLCASSASWGLEQFFGPGTRLTVL.

The CDR3 nucleotides read TGCAGCGCCCAGAACACTGAAGCTTTCTTT. Protein sequence: CSAQNTEAFF. The chain carries TRBV29-1 and TRBJ1-1; D is uncertain. Germline CDR1 reads SQVTM; CDR2 reads ANQGSEA. Trimming took 7 bases from V and 1 from J, leaving 4 bases between them. The CDR3 consists of 10 residues.

This clone was seen once. The V and J genes are TRBV19 and TRBJ1-1, with D tentatively TRBD1 (5 bases). Trimming pared 3 bases from V and 4 bases from J, leaving 15 bases between. Germline V lookup: CDR1 LNHDA, CDR2 SQIVND (reference sequence). The CDR3 is 15 amino acids. The DNA for the CDR3 is TGTGCCAGTAGTATGAAGGGGCAGGGAGCCACTGAAGCTTTCTTT. It codes for CASSMKGQGATEAFF.

This chain connects TRBV10-2 to TRBJ2-1; D is unresolved. Germline-derived CDR1 and CDR2 are WSHSY and SAAADI. The CDR3 extends over 12 amino acids. Trimming cost V 1 base and J 8 bases, with 6 bases left between them. The CDR3 DNA reads as TGCGCCAGCAGTGAGTTAGCCGATGAGCAGTTCTTC. Its protein product is CASSELADEQFF.

J is TRBJ1-2 and V is TRBV7-2; 7 nucleotides line up with TRBD1. Germline V CDR1 and CDR2: SGHTA, FQGNSA. J was trimmed by 5 bases and V by 5 bases; bases with no gene match: 8. The CDR3 consists of 14 residues. CDR3 nucleotides: TGTGCCAGCAGCGCGGGACAGAGCGTTTATGGCTACACCTTC. Residues: CASSAGQSVYGYTF.

The J gene is TRBJ2-1, the V gene TRBV9; D possibly matches TRBD1 or TRBD2 (5 bases each). The germline CDR1 and CDR2 sequences are SGDLS and YYNGEE. V was clipped by 4 bases and J by 10 bases, with 15 bases between them. The CDR3 runs 13 residues. In DNA form, the CDR3 reads TGTGCCAGCAGCCCCCGGACACGGGGAGAGCAGTTCTTC. Protein sequence: CASSPRTRGEQFF.

The V call is TRBV30, the J call TRBJ2-7; D not certain. CDR1 GTSNPN and CDR2 SVGIG come from the germline V gene (reference sequence). Trimming took off 2 bases at V and 1 base at J, with 3 bases between the two ends. The CDR3 runs to 11 residues. In nucleotides, the CDR3 is TGTGCCTGGAGTCGGTCCTACGAGCAGTACTTC. This codes for CAWSRSYEQYF. Supplemented by reference TRBV30 and TRBJ2-7, the full variable domain reads SQTIHQWPATLVQPVGSPLSLECTVEGTSNPNLYWYRQAAGRGLQLLFYSVGIGQISSEVPQNLSASRPQDRQFILSSKKLLLSDSGFYLCAWSRSYEQYFGPGTRLTVT.